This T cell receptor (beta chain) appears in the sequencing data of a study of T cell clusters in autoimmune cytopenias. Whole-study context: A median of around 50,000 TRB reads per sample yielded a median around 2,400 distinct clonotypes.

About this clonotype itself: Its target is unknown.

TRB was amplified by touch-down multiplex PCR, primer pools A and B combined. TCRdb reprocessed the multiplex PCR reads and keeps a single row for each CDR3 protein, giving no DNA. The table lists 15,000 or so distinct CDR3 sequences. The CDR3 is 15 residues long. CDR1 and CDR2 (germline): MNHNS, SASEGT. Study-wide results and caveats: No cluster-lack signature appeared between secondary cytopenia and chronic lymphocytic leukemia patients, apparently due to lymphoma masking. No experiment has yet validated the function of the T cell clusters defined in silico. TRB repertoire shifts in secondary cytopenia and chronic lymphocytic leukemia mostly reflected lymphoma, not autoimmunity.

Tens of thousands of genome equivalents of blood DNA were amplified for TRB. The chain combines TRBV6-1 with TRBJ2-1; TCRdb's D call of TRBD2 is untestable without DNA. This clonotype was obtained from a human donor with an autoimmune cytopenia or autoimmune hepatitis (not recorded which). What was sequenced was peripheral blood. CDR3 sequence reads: CASSEQLAGYNEQFF.